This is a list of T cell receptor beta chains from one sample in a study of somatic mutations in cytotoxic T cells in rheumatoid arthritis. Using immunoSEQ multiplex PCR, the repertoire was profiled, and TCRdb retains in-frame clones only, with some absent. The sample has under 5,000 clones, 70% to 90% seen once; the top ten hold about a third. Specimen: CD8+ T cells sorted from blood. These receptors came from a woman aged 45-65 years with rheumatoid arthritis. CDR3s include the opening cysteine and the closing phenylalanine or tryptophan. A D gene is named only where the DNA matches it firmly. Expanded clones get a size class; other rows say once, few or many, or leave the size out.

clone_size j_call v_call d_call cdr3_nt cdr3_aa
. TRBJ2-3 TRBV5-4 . TGTGCCAGCAGCTTCGGTTTCGGGTCTTCTAGCACAGATACGCAGTATTTT CASSFGFGSSSTDTQYF
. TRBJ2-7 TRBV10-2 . TGCGCCAGCAGTGAACAATACAGGTCCTACGAGCAGTACTTC CASSEQYRSYEQYF
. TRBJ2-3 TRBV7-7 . TGTGCCAGCAGCTACGTTTCGGGAGATACGCAGTATTTT CASSYVSGDTQYF
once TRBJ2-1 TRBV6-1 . TGTGCCAGCAGTGAAGCGGCCTTGTCCTACAATGAGCAGTTCTTC CASSEAALSYNEQFF
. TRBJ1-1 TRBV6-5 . TGTGCCAGCAGTTACTGGGGGGGCGGGACTGAAGCTTTCTTT CASSYWGGGTEAFF
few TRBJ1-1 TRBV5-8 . TGTGCCAGCAGCTTCGGACAGTCCCCTGAAGCTTTCTTT CASSFGQSPEAFF
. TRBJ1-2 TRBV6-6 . TGTGCCAGCAGTTACGGGGCAGGTCCTAACTATGGCTACACCTTC CASSYGAGPNYGYTF
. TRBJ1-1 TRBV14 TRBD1 TGTGCCAGCAGCCAAGCTAGACAGGGAAGGGGTGAAACTTTCTTT CASSQARQGRGETFF
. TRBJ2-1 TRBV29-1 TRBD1 TGCAGCGGACGGACAGGACTCGGGAATGAGCAGTTCTTC CSGRTGLGNEQFF
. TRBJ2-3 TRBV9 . TGTGCCAGCAGCCCCTCTGGCGGCAGAGATCCGGATACGCAGTATTTT CASSPSGGRDPDTQYF